The clone carrying this TCR beta chain came up once. CDR1 is LNHDA, CDR2 SQIVND, per germline (reference sequence). V lost 9 bases, J lost 2 bases, and 2 bases stayed unmatched. The CDR3 runs 13 residues. Only in-frame clones appear in the TCRdb table, and some are missing; sequencing was by immunoSEQ multiplex PCR. Of 65,000 to 90,000 clones listed, roughly 93% are singletons. These data originate in a study of technical replicates of blood from several donors. The TCR sequence derives from a human donor in good health. Specimen: T cells isolated from PBMCs. V usage is TRBV19 and J usage is TRBJ1-3; 9 bases are shared with TRBD1. The DNA for the CDR3 is TGTGCCAGCAGACAGGGGGCTGGAAACACCATATATTTT. Translated, it gives CASRQGAGNTIYF. Full variable domain (rest looked up from reference TRBV19 and TRBJ1-3): DGGITQSPKYLFRKEGQNVTLSCEQNLNHDAMYWYRQDPGQGLRLIYYSQIVNDFQKGDIAEGYSVSREKKESFPLTVTSAQKNPTAFYLCASRQGAGNTIYFGEGSWLTVV.